These 22 T cell receptor beta chains originate from one sample sequenced in a study of patients and donors after allogeneic stem cell transplantation. Via MiXCR, TCRdb re-called the RT-PCR reads, giving one row per CDR3 protein. The sample records 800,000 to 1,000,000 distinct CDR3 sequences, roughly 18% being singletons. Sequenced sample: blood, either unsorted or a sorted T cell fraction (not recorded which). These receptors came from a human donor who was either an allogeneic HSCT recipient or a stem cell or donor lymphocyte infusion donor (not recorded which). It is not recorded whose cells these are; they may come from a transplant donor.

This clonotype came up a few times. The J gene is TRBJ1-1, the V gene TRBV12-3 or TRBV12-4; D is perhaps TRBD1 (5 bases). The V and J ends lost 5 bases and 11 bases respectively, with 18 bases between them. CDR3 length equals 13 residues. The CDR3 loop is CASSLRDPFGAFF. CDR3 DNA sequence: TGTGCCAGCAGTCTACGGGACCCATTTGGGGCTTTCTTT.

This clonotype appeared many times. The chain couples TRBV7-3 to TRBJ1-1; unclear D gene. Trimming left V 2 bases short and J 0 bases short, with 4 bases between. Germline V gene data show CDR1 as SGHTA and CDR2 as FQGTGA. This CDR3 contains 13 residues. The CDR3 loop is CASSLRMNTEAFF. In nucleotides, the CDR3 is TGTGCCAGCAGCTTACGGATGAACACTGAAGCTTTCTTT.

The rearrangement joins TRBV6-1 to TRBJ2-5; D is possibly TRBD1 or TRBD2 (6 bases each). The V and J ends lost 9 bases and 5 bases respectively, with 19 bases between them. Germline V gives CDR1 MNHNS, CDR2 SASEGT. The CDR3 length is 14 residues. The CDR3 protein is CASDGQRRAETQYF. CDR3 DNA sequence: TGTGCCAGTGATGGACAGAGGAGGGCGGAGACCCAGTACTTC.

This chain links TRBV24-1 with TRBJ1-2, with no clear D. The CDR3 is made up of 17 amino acids. The germline V gene has CDR1 KGHDR and CDR2 SFDVKD. With 0 bases removed from V and 2 bases from J, the gap between germline ends came to 15 bases. The CDR3 DNA reads TGTGCCACCAGTGATTTGCAGTTATCCGCGGACAACTATGGCTACACCTTC. It codes for CATSDLQLSADNYGYTF.

This chain joins TRBV5-6 and TRBJ2-1, with 7 bases that match TRBD2. The junction had 6 bases not matched to a gene; V was cut back by 0 bases and J by 3 bases. The CDR3 contains 16 residues. The V gene's germline CDR1 is SGHDT and CDR2 YYEEEE. As DNA, the CDR3 is TGTGCCAGCAGCTTGGTTTTACGCGGGAGCTACAATGAGCAGTTCTTC. Its translation is CASSLVLRGSYNEQFF.

This clonotype turned up a few times. V gene TRBV7-2 combines with J gene TRBJ2-2; 10 bases line up with TRBD2. This CDR3 spans 16 amino acids. The trim removed 5 bases at V and 4 bases at J, leaving 7 bases unmatched. Germline CDR1 SGHTA, CDR2 FQGNSA. The CDR3: CASSPYSGGSTGELFF. The CDR3 coding sequence is TGTGCCAGCAGCCCCTATAGCGGGGGGAGCACCGGGGAGCTGTTTTTT.

V gene TRBV7-9 combines with J gene TRBJ2-2; TRBD1 matches 8 bases. Looked up from germline, CDR1 is SEHNR and CDR2 is FQNEAQ (reference sequence). The ends lost 5 bases at V and 4 bases at J; junction bases unmatched: 9. CDR3 size: 16 residues. The CDR3 here is CASSPHQDRATGELFF. CDR3 in DNA: TGTGCCAGCAGCCCGCACCAGGACAGGGCCACCGGGGAGCTGTTTTTT.

This chain joins TRBV11-2 and TRBJ2-1; no definite D call. This CDR3 region has 17 residues. The ends were cut back, 3 bases at V and 0 bases at J, with 15 bases in the middle. CDR1 SGHAT and CDR2 FQNNGV come from the germline V gene. CDR3 coding DNA: TGTGCCAGCAGCTTTAGGTCTACGGCTTTCTCCTACAATGAGCAGTTCTTC. Its translation: CASSFRSTAFSYNEQFF.

The sample holds a few counts of this clonotype. At one end, the junction sequence differs from germline, possibly due to a read error. The V and J genes are TRBV15 and TRBJ2-5; a possible D gene is TRBD1 (7 bases). This CDR3 contains 13 residues. From germline, CDR1 is LNHNV and CDR2 YYDKDF (reference sequence). CDR3 nucleotide sequence: TGTGCCACCTGCAGGGGGGCCGGAGAGACCCAGTACTTC. It translates to CATCRGAGETQYF.

In this sample, this clonotype turned up many times. The chain combines TRBV10-3 with TRBJ2-5; D gene unclear. CDR1 and CDR2 from the germline V gene are ENHRY and SYGVKD. CDR3 length: 11 amino acids. V was cut by 2 bases and J by 5 bases, with 3 bases left in between. Written as DNA, the CDR3 is TGTGCCATCAGTGAGAGGGAGACCCAGTACTTC. Protein product: CAISERETQYF.

The V call is TRBV28, the J call TRBJ2-7; the D gene is possibly TRBD1 (5 bases). Germline CDR1 is MDHEN and CDR2 is SYDVKM. V was clipped by 7 bases and J by 2 bases, with 12 bases between them. This CDR3 comprises 13 residues. The CDR3 DNA sequence: TGTGCCAGCATGACAGCGACCCCCTACGAGCAGTACTTC. This encodes CASMTATPYEQYF.

The V and J genes are TRBV30 and TRBJ1-1; no firm D call. Between the trimmed V and J ends, which lost 1 base and 5 bases, there was a span of 11 bases. Looked up from germline, CDR1 is GTSNPN and CDR2 is SVGIG (reference sequence). The length of the CDR3 is 13 residues. CDR3 residues: CAWSASGRTEAFF. For the CDR3, the DNA is TGTGCCTGGAGTGCAAGTGGGAGGACTGAAGCTTTCTTT.

This clonotype came up a few times. The DNA of the CDR3 is TGTGCCAGCAGCCAAAGGGACAGGGCCTACGAGCAGTACTTC. Translation gives CASSQRDRAYEQYF. The chain joins TRBV7-8 to TRBJ2-7, with 9 bases identical to TRBD1. The CDR3 sequence is 14 residues long. V dropped 5 bases and J dropped 2; count of bases not matched to a gene: 4. Per germline, CDR1 SGHVS and CDR2 FQNEAQ.

In this sample, this clonotype turned up a few times. The chain combines TRBV6-1 with TRBJ2-3; D might be TRBD1 or TRBD2, each matching 5 bases. Germline CDR1 is MNHNS and CDR2 is SASEGT. V was trimmed by 2 bases and J by 3 bases, leaving 15 bases between them. The CDR3 spans 16 residues. The CDR3 bases are TGTGCCAGCAGTGAATCCCCGGGGCCGGGGACAGATACGCAGTATTTT. The encoded protein is CASSESPGPGTDTQYF.

This chain joins TRBV6-4 and TRBJ1-1; no clear D gene. Trimming shortened V by 4 bases and J by 3 bases, and 15 bases separated the two germline ends. In germline, CDR1 is MRHNA, CDR2 SNTAGT. This CDR3 has 15 amino acids. CDR3 amino acids: CASSVSAPRDTEAFF. The CDR3 nucleotides read TGTGCCAGCAGTGTCTCAGCGCCACGGGACACTGAAGCTTTCTTT.

V is TRBV7-7 and J is TRBJ1-5; no reliable D call. Trimming removed 4 bases from V and 8 bases from J, with 12 bases in between. CDR3 length: 13 residues. Germline loops: CDR1 SSHAT, CDR2 FNYEAQ (reference sequence). Written as DNA, the CDR3 is TGTGCCAGCAGCTCCGGCCCCACAGAGCCCCAGCATTTT. This gives the protein CASSSGPTEPQHF.

The genes are TRBV14 and TRBJ2-7, with TRBD2 as a possible D gene (6 bases). V lost 7 bases to trimming and J lost 3 bases, with 16 bases between them. CDR3 length: 14 residues. The germline CDR1 and CDR2 sequences are SGHDN and FVKESK. CDR3 DNA: TGTGCCAGCACCCAGACTAGTCTCTTCTACGAGCAGTACTTC. Translated: CASTQTSLFYEQYF.

Concerning this clonotype itself: The junction departs from the called germline gene at one end, perhaps through a read error. V is TRBV3-1 and J is TRBJ2-7; TRBD1 agrees at 7 bases. Germline CDR1 LGHDT, CDR2 YNNKEL (reference sequence). The CDR3 spans 11 residues. The CDR3: CASGNRGETDF. CDR3 DNA: TGTGCCAGCGGAAACAGGGGAGAGACGGACTTC.

V usage is TRBV10-3 and J usage is TRBJ2-3, with 13 bases fitting TRBD2. CDR3 length: 16 residues. Per germline, CDR1 ENHRY and CDR2 SYGVKD. V shed 3 bases, J shed 3 bases, and the junction held 3 bases outside the gene matches. CDR3 nucleotide sequence: TGTGCCATCAGTGATACTAGCGGGGGGGCAACAGATACGCAGTATTTT. Its translation is CAISDTSGGATDTQYF.

The sample holds many counts of this clonotype. This rearrangement joins TRBV5-1 to TRBJ1-1, with 8 positions matching TRBD1. The CDR3 totals 12 residues. Per germline, CDR1 SGHRS and CDR2 YFSETQ. The ends lost 3 bases at V and 11 bases at J; junction bases unmatched: 6. The CDR3 DNA is TGCGCCAGCAGCTCGCCGGACAGGGCGGCTTTCTTT. Translated, it gives CASSSPDRAAFF.

The rearrangement uses TRBV6-5 and TRBJ2-7; D is possibly TRBD2 (6 bases). CDR1 is MNHEY and CDR2 is SVGAGI in the germline V gene. The CDR3 runs 15 residues. Trimming took 0 bases from V and 2 from J, leaving 11 bases between them. CDR3 bases: TGTGCCAGCAGTTACTCTGCGGGAATAACCTACGAGCAGTACTTC. The encoded protein is CASSYSAGITYEQYF.

The J gene is TRBJ2-5, the V gene TRBV19; D perhaps matches TRBD1 (7 bases). The germline gives CDR1 LNHDA, CDR2 SQIVND (reference sequence). Trimming left V 5 bases short and J 5 bases short, with 12 bases between. This CDR3 is built from 13 residues. The CDR3 DNA follows: TGTGCCAGTAGTGGAGGGGGCATGGAGACCCAGTACTTC. This translates into CASSGGGMETQYF.